This T cell receptor beta chain came from a study of a mutant IDH1 vaccine in newly diagnosed glioma. Study context: Prior therapy was radiotherapy, temozolomide, or both; most received both. Study conclusions and caveats: Changes in the top peripheral T cell clonotypes seemingly had no bearing on pseudoprogression.

Time point noted: week 47, end of study. Each dose of the vaccine consisted of 300 ug of mutant IDH1 20-mer peptide, with topical imiquimod. The donor cohort comprised cases of new WHO grade 3 or 4 IDH1-mutant, ATRX-lost astrocytoma. TCRdb's copy holds only in-frame clones and misses some; the assay was immunoSEQ multiplex PCR. The table shows 56,000 or so clones, with over 60% occurring only once. With regard to this clone: No antigen is known for it.

This TCR was recovered from a woman aged 40 to 50 with glioma. Some clones in this sample may be carry-over from other donors' samples. Specimen: PBMCs, collected from a glioma patient whose treatment included an IDH1 peptide vaccine.

CDR3 loop: CASSYSERGAQYF. DNA of the CDR3: TGTGCCAGCAGTTACTCGGAAAGGGGGGCGCAGTATTTT. The rearrangement joins TRBV6-6 to TRBJ2-3; D may be TRBD1 or TRBD2 (6 bases each). V was cut by 0 bases and J by 10 bases, with 11 bases left in between. This CDR3 spans 13 amino acids. The V gene's germline CDR1 is MNHNY and CDR2 SVGAGI (reference sequence).